The sequence of this T cell receptor beta chain was determined in a study of shared clonotypes between healthy human individuals. Study-wide context: There were three CD4 naive, three CD4 memory, two CD8 naive and one CD8 memory plates per donor.

CD45RO negativity and positive selection for CCR7 defined naive CD8 cells, a population that excluded terminally differentiated effector memory CD45RA+ cells. The sample holds one count of this clone. Its antigen is not known. Study observations and caveats: Among donors, sharing of clonotypes was expected to be affected by sequencing depth. Naive subsets tended to show greater estimated richness than memory subsets.

The CDR3 is 12 amino acids. At the deep level, the assay was run. Clones were read by immunoSEQ multiplex PCR, and TCRdb kept only the in-frame ones, dropping some. This table holds 560,000 or so clones, about 96% found once. The clonotype comes from a woman in her twenties or thirties in good health. The chain couples TRBV21-1 to TRBJ1-2; TRBD1, the table's D call, lacks a check against the DNA. TRBV21-1 is recorded as a pseudogene. What was sequenced was naive CD8+ T cells sorted from blood. The CDR3 DNA is TGTGCCAGCGGAGGGGGCTGCAGTGGCTACACCTTC. This codes for CASGGGCSGYTF.